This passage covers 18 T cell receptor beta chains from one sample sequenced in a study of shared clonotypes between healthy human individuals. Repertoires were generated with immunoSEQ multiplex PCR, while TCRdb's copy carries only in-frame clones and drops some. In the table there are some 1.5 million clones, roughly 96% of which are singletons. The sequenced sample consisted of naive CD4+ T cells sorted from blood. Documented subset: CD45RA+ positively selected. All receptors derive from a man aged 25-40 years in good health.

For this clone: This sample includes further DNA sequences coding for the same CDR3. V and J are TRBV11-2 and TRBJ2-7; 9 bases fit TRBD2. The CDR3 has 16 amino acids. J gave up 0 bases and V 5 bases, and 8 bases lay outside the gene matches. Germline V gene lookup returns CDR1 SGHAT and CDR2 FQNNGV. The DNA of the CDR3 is TGTGCCAGCAGCCCACTAGCGGGCGGGCCCTCCTACGAGCAGTACTTC. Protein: CASSPLAGGPSYEQYF.

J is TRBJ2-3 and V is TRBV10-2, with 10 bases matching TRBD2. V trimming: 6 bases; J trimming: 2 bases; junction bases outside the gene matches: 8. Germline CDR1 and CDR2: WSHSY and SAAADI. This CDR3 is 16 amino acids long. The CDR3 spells CASRFRLAGLTDTQYF. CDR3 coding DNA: TGCGCCAGCAGATTCCGACTAGCGGGCCTCACAGATACGCAGTATTTT.

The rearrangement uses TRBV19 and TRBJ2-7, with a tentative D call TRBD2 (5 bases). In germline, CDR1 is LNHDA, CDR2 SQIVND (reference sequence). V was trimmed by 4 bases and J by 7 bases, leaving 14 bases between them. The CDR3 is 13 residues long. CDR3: CASSSDTGWEQYF. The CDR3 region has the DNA TGTGCCAGTAGTAGTGACACGGGGTGGGAGCAGTACTTC.

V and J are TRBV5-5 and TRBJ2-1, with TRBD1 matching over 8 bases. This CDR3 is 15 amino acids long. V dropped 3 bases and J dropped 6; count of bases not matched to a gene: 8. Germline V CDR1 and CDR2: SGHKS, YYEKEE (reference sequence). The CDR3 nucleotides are TGTGCCAGCAGCTACGGACAGGGAGGATTCAATGAGCAGTTCTTC. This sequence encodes CASSYGQGGFNEQFF.

This CDR3 is CASSYRPNNEQFF. The CDR3 DNA is TGTGCCAGCAGCTACCGCCCCAACAATGAGCAGTTCTTC. The rearrangement links TRBV11-2 to TRBJ2-1; D not certain. Germline-derived CDR1 and CDR2 are SGHAT and FQNNGV. The V end was cut by 4 bases, the J end by 5 bases, with 9 bases between. The CDR3 loop spans 13 amino acids.

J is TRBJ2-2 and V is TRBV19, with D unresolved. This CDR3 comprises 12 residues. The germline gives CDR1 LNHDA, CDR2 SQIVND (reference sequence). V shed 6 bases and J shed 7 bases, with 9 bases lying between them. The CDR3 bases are TGTGCCAGTAGCTCAAGATTCGGGGAGCTGTTTTTT. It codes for CASSSRFGELFF.

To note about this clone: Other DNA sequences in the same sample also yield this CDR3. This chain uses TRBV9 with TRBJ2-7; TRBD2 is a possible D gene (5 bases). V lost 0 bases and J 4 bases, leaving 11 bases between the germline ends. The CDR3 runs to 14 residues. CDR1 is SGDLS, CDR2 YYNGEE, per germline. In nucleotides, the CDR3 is TGTGCCAGCAGCGTAGGTGGGAGTTCTTACGAGCAGTACTTC. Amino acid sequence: CASSVGGSSYEQYF.

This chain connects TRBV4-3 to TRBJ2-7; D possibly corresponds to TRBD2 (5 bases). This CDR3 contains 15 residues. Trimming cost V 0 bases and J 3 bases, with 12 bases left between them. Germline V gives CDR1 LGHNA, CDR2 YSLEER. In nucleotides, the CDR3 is TGCGCCAGCAGCCAAGACGGCTCCGGGGTCTACGAGCAGTACTTC. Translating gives CASSQDGSGVYEQYF.

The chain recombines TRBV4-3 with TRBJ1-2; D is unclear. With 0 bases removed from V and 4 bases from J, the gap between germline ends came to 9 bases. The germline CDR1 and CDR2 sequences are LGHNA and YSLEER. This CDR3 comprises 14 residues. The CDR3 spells CASSQEFGFYGYTF. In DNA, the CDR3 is TGCGCCAGCAGCCAAGAGTTTGGGTTCTATGGCTACACCTTC.

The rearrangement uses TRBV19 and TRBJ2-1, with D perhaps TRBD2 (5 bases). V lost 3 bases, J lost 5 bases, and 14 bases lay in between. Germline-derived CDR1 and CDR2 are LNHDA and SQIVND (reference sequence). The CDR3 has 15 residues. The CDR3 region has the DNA TGTGCCAGTAGTATCACGGGGATAAGGGACAATGAGCAGTTCTTC. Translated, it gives CASSITGIRDNEQFF.

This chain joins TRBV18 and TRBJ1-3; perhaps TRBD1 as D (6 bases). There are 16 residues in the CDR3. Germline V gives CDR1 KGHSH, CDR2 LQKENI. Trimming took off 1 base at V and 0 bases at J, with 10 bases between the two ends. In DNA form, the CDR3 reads TGTGCCAGCTCACCACGTAGACAGGTCTCTGGAAACACCATATATTTT. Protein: CASSPRRQVSGNTIYF.

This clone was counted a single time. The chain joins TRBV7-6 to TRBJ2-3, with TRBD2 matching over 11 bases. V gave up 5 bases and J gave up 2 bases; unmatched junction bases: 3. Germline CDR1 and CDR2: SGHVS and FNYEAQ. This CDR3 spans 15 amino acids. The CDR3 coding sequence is TGTGCCAGCAGCCGGGGACTAGCGGCCACAGATACGCAGTATTTT. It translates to CASSRGLAATDTQYF.

CDR3 nucleotide sequence: TGTGCCAGCAGCACCCAGACTAGCGAGGAAGAGACCCAGTACTTC. It is translated as CASSTQTSEEETQYF. The V gene is TRBV9, the J gene TRBJ2-5; 8 positions agree with TRBD2. Germline V gene data show CDR1 as SGDLS and CDR2 as YYNGEE. The J segment lost 3 bases and the V segment lost 4 bases, leaving 8 bases of the junction unmatched. This CDR3 has 15 amino acids.

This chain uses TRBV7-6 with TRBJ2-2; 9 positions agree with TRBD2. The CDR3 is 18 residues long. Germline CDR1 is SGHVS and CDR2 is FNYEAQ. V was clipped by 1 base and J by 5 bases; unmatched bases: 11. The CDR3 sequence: CASSLVGLAGTGTGELFF. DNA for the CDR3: TGTGCCAGCAGCTTAGTCGGGCTAGCGGGAACAGGAACCGGGGAGCTGTTTTTT.

The CDR3 DNA is TGTGCCAGCTCACCAGGGGGAGTTAGCTCCGAGCAGTACTTC. Its protein product is CASSPGGVSSEQYF. This chain connects TRBV18 to TRBJ2-7, with D perhaps TRBD1 or TRBD2 (5 bases each). Deletions cut 2 bases from V and 6 bases from J, with 14 bases between. The CDR3 contains 14 residues. In germline, CDR1 is KGHSH, CDR2 LQKENI.

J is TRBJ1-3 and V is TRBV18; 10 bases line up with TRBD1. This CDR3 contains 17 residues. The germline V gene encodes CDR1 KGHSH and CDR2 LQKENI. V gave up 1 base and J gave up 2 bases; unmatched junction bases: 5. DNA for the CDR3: TGTGCCAGCTCACCACTCGGGACAGGGGCTACTGGAAACACCATATATTTT. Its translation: CASSPLGTGATGNTIYF.

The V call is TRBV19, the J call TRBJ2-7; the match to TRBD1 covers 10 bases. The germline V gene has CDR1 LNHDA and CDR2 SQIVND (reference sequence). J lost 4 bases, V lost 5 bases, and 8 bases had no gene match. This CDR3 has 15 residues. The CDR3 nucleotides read TGTGCCAGTAGTGACCGGGACAGGGGAAAGTACGAGCAGTACTTC. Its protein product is CASSDRDRGKYEQYF.

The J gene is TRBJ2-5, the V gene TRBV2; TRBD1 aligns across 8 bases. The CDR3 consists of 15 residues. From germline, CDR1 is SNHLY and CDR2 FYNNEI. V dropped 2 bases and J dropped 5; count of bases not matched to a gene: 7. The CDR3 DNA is TGTGCCAGCAGTGAATACAGGGGGGCGTGGGAGACCCAGTACTTC. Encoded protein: CASSEYRGAWETQYF.